Listed below are T cell receptor beta chains from one sample, sequenced in a study of T-cell memory formation after mild COVID-19. TCRdb processed the 5' RACE reads anew with MiXCR; each CDR3 protein has one entry. There are about 240,000 distinct CDR3 sequences in the sample; roughly 10% occur only once, and 22% lies in the top ten. The sequenced sample consisted of PBMCs or a T cell subset sorted from them (not recorded which). These receptors all come from a young man who had mild COVID-19 (a few samples of this study predate the infection). Cell type and time point are not known. CDR3s include the opening cysteine and the closing phenylalanine or tryptophan. D genes are given only for firm matches. The size of a clone is reported for some rows only, either as once, few or many, or as a class for expanded clones.

TRBD1	many	TRBV5-1	TRBJ2-1	CASSFRGQGAGTPINEQFF	TGCGCCAGCAGCTTTCGGGGACAGGGGGCCGGGACTCCCATCAATGAGCAGTTCTTC
TRBD1	few	TRBV27	TRBJ2-7	CASTSQGAGFEQYF	TGTGCCAGCACCTCACAGGGGGCTGGCTTCGAGCAGTACTTC
TRBD2	NA	TRBV7-9	TRBJ2-4	CASSLVGSGRYIQYF	TGTGCCAGCAGCTTAGTTGGTAGCGGGAGGTACATTCAGTACTTC
NA	NA	TRBV19	TRBJ1-5	CASSMGPLPGPQHF	TGTGCCAGTAGTATGGGCCCGCTGCCAGGGCCCCAGCATTTT
NA	many	TRBV7-6	TRBJ2-2	CASSLDTSANTGELFF	TGTGCCAGCAGCTTAGATACCTCCGCGAACACCGGGGAGCTGTTTTTT
NA	NA	TRBV7-2	TRBJ1-5	CASSSRAGVNQPQHF	TGTGCCAGCAGCTCTAGAGCAGGGGTAAATCAGCCCCAGCATTTT
NA	few	TRBV7-7	TRBJ2-2	CASSLTINTGELFF	TGTGCTAGCAGCTTAACCATAAACACCGGGGAGCTGTTTTTT
TRBD1	few	TRBV29-1	TRBJ1-2	CSVPTGGDYGYTF	TGCAGCGTTCCTACAGGGGGAGACTATGGCTACACCTTC
NA	NA	TRBV7-8	TRBJ2-3	CASSPLSVGGTDTQYF	TGTGCCAGCAGCCCCCTGTCCGTGGGGGGTACAGATACGCAGTATTTT
NA	few	TRBV12-3/TRBV12-4	TRBJ2-1	CASSLGDHNEQFF	TGTGCCAGCAGTTTAGGGGACCACAATGAGCAGTTCTTC
TRBD1	NA	TRBV18	TRBJ1-2	CASSLGVAGGYGYTF	TGTGCCAGCTCCCTAGGAGTCGCAGGGGGCTATGGCTACACCTTC
TRBD2	few	TRBV5-4	TRBJ2-1	CASSLVAGGRYNEQFF	TGTGCCAGCAGCCTAGTAGCGGGGGGACGTTACAATGAGCAGTTCTTC
NA	few	TRBV6-2/TRBV6-3	TRBJ1-5	CASSYSWGQPQHF	TGTGCCAGCAGTTACTCATGGGGGCAGCCCCAGCATTTT
TRBD2	few	TRBV5-6	TRBJ2-5	CASSLTVGGGRETQYF	TGTGCCAGCAGCTTGACGGTCGGGGGGGGCCGGGAGACCCAGTACTTC
TRBD1	NA	TRBV5-1	TRBJ1-1	CASGNRTGNTEAFF	TGCGCCAGCGGGAATAGGACAGGGAACACTGAAGCTTTCTTT
NA	once	TRBV7-8	TRBJ2-1	CASSLVGGLTSYNEQFF	TGTGCCAGCAGCTTAGTTGGGGGCCTCACCTCCTACAATGAGCAGTTCTTC
NA	many	TRBV28	TRBJ1-2	CASRYMGTLYGYTF	TGTGCCAGCAGATATATGGGGACACTTTATGGCTACACCTTC
TRBD2	NA	TRBV24-1	TRBJ2-3	CATSDSGGTQYF	TGTGCCACCAGTGATTCGGGGGGTACGCAGTATTTT
NA	NA	TRBV20-1	TRBJ2-3	CSAPYPDTQYF	TGCAGTGCCCCTTATCCAGATACGCAGTATTTT
NA	few	TRBV9	TRBJ2-2	CASSVLGQGGTGELFF	TGTGCCAGCAGCGTCTTGGGGCAAGGGGGGACCGGGGAGCTGTTTTTT
NA	many	TRBV23-1	TRBJ2-1	CASSKEFF	TGCGCCAGCAGCAAGGAGTTCTTC
NA	NA	TRBV28	TRBJ2-5	CASSRGHARETQYF	TGTGCCAGCAGTCGGGGCCACGCCCGGGAGACCCAGTACTTC
TRBD1	few	TRBV10-3	TRBJ2-2	CAISRDRGLSGTGELFF	TGTGCCATCAGTCGGGACAGGGGGCTTTCGGGCACCGGGGAGCTGTTTTTT
NA	few	TRBV5-1	TRBJ2-7	CASSLQFGTYEQYF	TGCGCCAGCAGCTTGCAGTTCGGTACCTACGAGCAGTACTTC
NA	few	TRBV7-2	TRBJ2-2	CASSFFQGNTGELFF	TGTGCCAGCAGCTTTTTCCAGGGGAACACCGGGGAGCTGTTTTTT
NA	NA	TRBV12-3/TRBV12-4	TRBJ1-1	CASGAPERGTEAFF	TGTGCCAGCGGAGCCCCCGAGAGGGGCACTGAAGCTTTCTTT
NA	few	TRBV7-2	TRBJ1-2	CASSLLGLGYTF	TGTGCCAGCAGCTTATTAGGCCTTGGCTACACCTTC
TRBD2	many	TRBV7-3	TRBJ2-1	CASSLGLAGNNEQFF	TGTGCCAGCAGCCTTGGACTAGCGGGGAACAATGAGCAGTTCTTC
NA	NA	TRBV7-2	TRBJ2-3	CASSLEVGGGTDTQYF	TGTGCCAGCAGCTTAGAAGTCGGCGGGGGCACAGATACGCAGTATTTT
NA	few	TRBV5-1	TRBJ2-3	CASSGGSGASTDTQYF	TGCGCCAGCAGCGGAGGTAGCGGCGCTAGTACAGATACGCAGTATTTT
NA	NA	TRBV7-9	TRBJ2-3	CASSAYTDTQYF	TGTGCCAGCAGCGCGTACACAGATACGCAGTATTTT
NA	few	TRBV21-1	TRBJ2-4	CASSMVRMGLAKNIQYF	TGTGCCAGCAGCATGGTCCGGATGGGTCTAGCCAAAAACATTCAGTACTTC
NA	NA	TRBV12-3/TRBV12-4	TRBJ2-1	CASLGPGAYNEQFF	TGTGCCAGCCTGGGCCCTGGGGCCTACAATGAGCAGTTCTTC
NA	few	TRBV6-5	TRBJ1-5	CASSKINTPGQPQHF	TGTGCCAGCAGCAAGATAAACACCCCGGGTCAGCCCCAGCATTTT
NA	NA	TRBV15	TRBJ2-2	CATSRDKGRWNTGELFF	TGTGCCACCAGCAGAGATAAGGGCAGATGGAACACCGGGGAGCTGTTTTTT
TRBD1	few	TRBV24-1	TRBJ1-2	CATSDPSRDRGEGYTF	TGTGCCACCAGTGATCCGTCCCGGGACAGGGGTGAGGGCTACACCTTC
TRBD1	NA	TRBV5-4	TRBJ1-6	CASSRTGAGRSPLHF	TGTGCCAGCAGCCGCACAGGGGCCGGGAGGTCACCCCTCCACTTT
TRBD2	few	TRBV9	TRBJ2-5	CASSWTSGDQETQYF	TGTGCCAGCAGCTGGACTAGCGGAGATCAAGAGACCCAGTACTTC
TRBD2	NA	TRBV5-1	TRBJ2-5	CASSLGVAGGETQYF	TGCGCCAGCAGCTTGGGAGTAGCGGGGGGCGAGACCCAGTACTTC
TRBD2	few	TRBV14	TRBJ2-3	CASSQERGLAGLADTQYF	TGTGCCAGCAGCCAAGAGCGTGGCCTAGCGGGGCTCGCAGATACGCAGTATTTT
NA	NA	TRBV9	TRBJ2-7	CASSAEFGSYEQYF	TGTGCCAGCAGCGCGGAATTCGGCTCCTACGAGCAGTACTTC